Here is one T cell receptor beta chain with its context. Other DNA sequences in this specimen translate into the identical CDR3. This sample is part of a study of shared T cell receptors in the human thymus. Trimming removed 7 bases from V and 2 bases from J, with 8 bases in between. This CDR3 has 11 amino acids. Germline lookup yields CDR1 SQVTM and CDR2 ANQGSEA. Using immunoSEQ multiplex PCR, the repertoire was profiled, and TCRdb retains in-frame clones only, with some absent. The sample carries over 350,000 clones, just under 95% recorded once. The chain is built from TRBV29-1 and TRBJ2-5, with D uncertain. What was sequenced was thymocytes. The clonotype was recovered from a human donor. CDR3 sequence (DNA): TGCAGCGGGTGGGGACAAGAGACCCAGTACTTC. The encoded protein is CSGWGQETQYF. Complete variable domain (other parts from reference TRBV29-1 and TRBJ2-5): SAVISQKPSRDICQRGTSLTIQCQVDSQVTMMFWYRQQPGQSLTLIATANQGSEATYESGFVIDKFPISRPNLTFSTLTVSNMSPEDSSIYLCSGWGQETQYFGPGTRLLVL.